This TCR beta chain was retrieved from a study of blood T cell repertoires in COVID-19 (dated by TCRdb to the early 2020s). Background on the whole study: Collaborator samples came from the United States, Italy and Spain and covered acute and convalescent phases of COVID-19. Deeply sampled blood TCRbeta repertoires from subjects exposed to, actively infected with, or recovered from COVID-19 were included in the dataset. Where available, HLA class I and class II types were taken from metadata supplied by the sample provider and were not determined by assay-based typing. A freely available public database, intended as a resource for researchers studying the immune response to SARS-CoV-2, is where the repertoires were released. Nearly every sample came with metadata listing a de-identified subject ID, COVID-19 status, age in years and sex. Samples were obtained from the ongoing ImmuneRACE study (first 160 participants) and from roughly 1,300 subjects provided by 6 global collaborators. The prospective study material was composed of cDNA or gDNA derived from T cells, B-cell-depleted T cells, or PBMCs.

The CDR3 has 16 amino acids, counting the end cysteine and phenylalanine. The kept DNA is CDR3 alone, 48 bases in frame from the first base. Taken from the germline V gene, the CDR1 and CDR2 loops are MGHRA and YSYEKL. Cut back by 4 bases and 2 bases, the V and J ends lie 14 bases apart. As for this clone: Its binding antigen is unknown. Base qualities are not provided; no much larger clone lies one nucleotide away.

Overall study outcomes, separate from this receptor: Clinical and demographic metadata were provided uncurated, with the amount varying by source and participant.

Whole blood was collected in K2EDTA tubes by collaborating institutions according to the institutions' own protocols. For TCRbeta analysis, collaborators shipped samples in one of three forms: frozen whole blood, isolated PBMCs, or DNA extracted from either of those sample types. The immunoSEQ Assay, a bias-controlled multiplex PCR, was used to amplify TCRbeta CDR3 regions from genomic DNA. As for the authors' bioinformatics: Within the assay, amplification of reference gene primers was used to estimate how many nucleated cells each sample contained. To quantify the absolute abundance of each unique TCRbeta CDR3 rearrangement, sequence reads were collapsed and filtered. For each sample, productive Simpson clonality was calculated by taking the square root of Simpson's diversity index across productive rearrangements. The table comes from immuneACCESS by way of TCRdb, which keeps in-frame sequences with V and J called. Part of the clones is missing from these tables; in studies checked, under half for an unresolved V gene and the rest for unknown reasons. V, J and clone size reflect that table, while D and trimming were determined from the DNA. Counted in this sample were about 97,000 clones; 84% of them appeared once. 4.5% of the sample belongs to the ten largest clones.

The V and J segments used are TRBV4-1 and TRBJ1-4; possibly the D gene is TRBD1, per 6 matching bases. The sequenced sample was peripheral blood. The clonotype originates from a human donor in a cohort sampled during active COVID-19. The sequenced DNA: TGCGCCAGCAGCCGAGCCGGGACAACGACTAATGAAAAACTGTTTTTT. Translated, this is CASSRAGTTTNEKLFF.